The T cell receptor (beta chain) described here comes from a study of T cell responses to AZD1222 COVID-19 vaccine. The CDR3 is 10 amino acids. V lost 4 bases to trimming and J lost 7 bases, with 5 bases between them. The germline CDR1 and CDR2 sequences are SEHNR and FQNEAQ (reference sequence). Data came from immunoSEQ multiplex PCR; TCRdb stores just in-frame clones and leaves some out. The sample lists about 100,000 clones, about 93% seen once, with under 2% in the top ten. The gene calls are TRBV7-9 and TRBJ2-7; D gene unclear. This sequence was found in an adult in good health. The sequences come from peripheral blood, collected on day 0 of AZD1222 vaccination. Written as DNA, the CDR3 is TGTGCCAGCAGCTCGAAAGAGCAGTACTTC. Amino acids: CASSSKEQYF.